This T cell receptor beta chain emerged from a study of blood T cell repertoires in COVID-19. Germline V gene lookup returns CDR1 MNHEY and CDR2 SVGAGI. V was pared by 7 bases and J by 8 bases, with 14 bases between. The CDR3 length is 12 residues. In the original workflow: By means of reference gene primer amplification, nucleated cell counts were estimated. The protocol was immunoSEQ multiplex PCR, while the TCRdb copy is restricted to in-frame clones and leaves out a portion. That table is the source of V, J and clone size, and D and trimming were worked out from the DNA. The sample has 40,000 to 55,000 clones, around 73% seen once; the top ten hold about 6.1%.

The clonotype was recovered from a woman in her forties or fifties with acute COVID-19. The gene calls are TRBV6-5 and TRBJ1-1; D gene unclear. Specimen: PBMCs or T cells enriched from blood (not recorded which). The CDR3 DNA sequence: TGTGCCAGCATAATCGGGGTCCGAGAAGCTTTCTTT. Its translation: CASIIGVREAFF.